A single sample is the source of the 18 T cell receptor beta chains below, sequenced in a study of CD8+ T cells in alopecia areata. Regarding treatment: oral pan-JAK inhibitor, 5-10 mg twice daily. cDNA reverse transcribed from extracted RNA served as the sequencing template. Some clones are missing from TCRdb's copy, which holds only in-frame ones; the method was immunoSEQ multiplex PCR. The sample consists of roughly 120,000 clones, 53% of them appearing once. Sequences were derived from CD4+ T cells sorted from blood, sampled at week 4, from a patient treated with tofacitinib. The receptors derive from a human donor with alopecia areata.

This clone was counted a few times. CDR3: CAWSVQGSGQRLAKNIQYF. For the CDR3, the DNA is TGTGCCTGGAGTGTACAGGGTTCGGGACAGAGACTAGCCAAAAACATTCAGTACTTC. The chain links TRBV30 to TRBJ2-4; 7 nucleotides align to TRBD1. The germline V gene encodes CDR1 GTSNPN and CDR2 SVGIG (reference sequence). The length of the CDR3 is 19 residues. The trim removed 0 bases at V and 0 bases at J, leaving 14 bases unmatched.

This clone appeared a single time. This chain uses TRBV6-5 with TRBJ2-5; D is ambiguous. Trimming pared 1 base from V and 4 bases from J, leaving 7 bases between. Germline V gene sequence: CDR1 MNHEY, CDR2 SVGAGI. This CDR3 region has 13 residues. The CDR3 DNA is TGTGCCAGCAGTTACTTTGAAGGAGAGACCCAGTACTTC. Encoded protein: CASSYFEGETQYF.

The rearrangement links TRBV29-1 to TRBJ1-1, with no clear D. Germline V lookup: CDR1 SQVTM, CDR2 ANQGSEA. The V gene lost 7 bases and the J gene lost 1 base, with 7 bases spanning the gap. This CDR3 is built from 11 residues. CDR3 nucleotides: TGCAGCGGCCTGGGGAACACTGAAGCTTTCTTT. The encoded protein is CSGLGNTEAFF. Filled out from reference TRBV29-1 and TRBJ1-1, the complete variable domain reads SAVISQKPSRDICQRGTSLTIQCQVDSQVTMMFWYRQQPGQSLTLIATANQGSEATYESGFVIDKFPISRPNLTFSTLTVSNMSPEDSSIYLCSGLGNTEAFFGQGTRLTVV.

This clone was seen just once. The CDR3 region is CASSSMVGPDTQYF. The CDR3 DNA reads TGCGCCAGCAGCTCCATGGTAGGTCCAGATACGCAGTATTTT. The rearrangement uses TRBV5-1 and TRBJ2-3, with no clear D. Trimming took off 3 bases at V and 4 bases at J, with 12 bases between the two ends. Germline V lookup: CDR1 SGHRS, CDR2 YFSETQ. The CDR3 is 14 amino acids.

This clone was seen more than once but under ten times. The chain uses TRBV14 and TRBJ2-7; D gene ambiguous. V lost 4 bases and J 2 bases, leaving 12 bases between the germline ends. Germline V gene sequence: CDR1 SGHDN, CDR2 FVKESK. CDR3 length: 14 amino acids. This chain's CDR3 is CASSRTRSAYEQYF. For the CDR3, the DNA is TGTGCCAGCAGCCGCACCAGGAGTGCCTACGAGCAGTACTTC.

CDR3 sequence reads: CSVVRGSYNEQFF. CDR3 nucleotides: TGCAGCGTTGTGAGAGGCTCCTACAATGAGCAGTTCTTC. The V call is TRBV29-1, the J call TRBJ2-1; D ambiguous. The germline V gene has CDR1 SQVTM and CDR2 ANQGSEA. The CDR3 covers 13 residues. Trimming removed 4 bases at V and 0 bases at J, with 7 bases between.

This chain uses TRBV4-1 with TRBJ2-5, with 9 bases fitting TRBD2. The J segment lost 4 bases and the V segment lost 2 bases, leaving 8 bases of the junction unmatched. This CDR3 spans 16 amino acids. Germline V gene data show CDR1 as MGHRA and CDR2 as YSYEKL. The CDR3 nucleotides are TGCGCCAGCAGCCAACCGGGACTAGCAAGAACAGAGACCCAGTACTTC. Its translation is CASSQPGLARTETQYF.

This clone was detected a few times. The chain has TRBV2 and TRBJ2-7; no clear D. Germline V gene sequence: CDR1 SNHLY, CDR2 FYNNEI. This CDR3 is 11 amino acids long. Trimming took off 5 bases at V and 5 bases at J, with 7 bases between the two ends. The CDR3, as DNA: TGTGCCAGCAGTTTCGTGGACGAGCAGTACTTC. It codes for CASSFVDEQYF.

The V gene is TRBV7-8, the J gene TRBJ2-7, with D possibly TRBD2 on 6 matching bases. CDR3 length: 14 amino acids. V lost 2 bases, J lost 3 bases, and 11 bases lay in between. Germline CDR1 SGHVS, CDR2 FQNEAQ. The CDR3 DNA reads TGTGCCAGCAGCTTACGGGAGTCGGTCTACGAGCAGTACTTC. Amino acid sequence: CASSLRESVYEQYF.

This clone appeared a few times. V gene TRBV6-5 combines with J gene TRBJ2-5, with D hard to call. Deletions cut 10 bases from V and 2 bases from J, with 8 bases between. The CDR3 is 11 amino acids. Germline-derived CDR1 and CDR2 are MNHEY and SVGAGI. CDR3 loop: CATRRQETQYF. The CDR3 DNA follows: TGTGCCACTAGGCGGCAAGAGACCCAGTACTTC.

The CDR3 bases are TGCAGCGTTGCTAGGGGGCCGGGGGCTTTCTTT. Translating it yields CSVARGPGAFF. J is TRBJ1-1 and V is TRBV29-1, with 7 bases identical to TRBD1. The CDR3 has 11 residues. V shed 4 bases, J shed 11 bases, and the junction held 7 bases outside the gene matches. The germline gives CDR1 SQVTM, CDR2 ANQGSEA. The whole variable domain, filled in from reference TRBV29-1 and TRBJ1-1, reads SAVISQKPSRDICQRGTSLTIQCQVDSQVTMMFWYRQQPGQSLTLIATANQGSEATYESGFVIDKFPISRPNLTFSTLTVSNMSPEDSSIYLCSVARGPGAFFGQGTRLTVV.

On this clone itself: The junction departs from germline at one end; a sequencing error may be responsible. This chain joins TRBV29-1 and TRBJ2-1; TRBD2 matches at 7 bases. The CDR3 is 10 amino acids. Germline values: CDR1 SQVTM, CDR2 ANQGSEA. CDR3 nucleotide sequence: TGTTCCAGCGGGAACAATGAGCAGTTCTTC. Protein: CSSGNNEQFF.

The CDR3 DNA is TGCGCCAGCAGTGGGGACAGCTTATACTTC. It is translated as CASSGDSLYF. This sequence joins TRBV23-1 and TRBJ2-7; TRBD1 agrees at 7 bases. TRBV23-1 is an ORF, with its function uncertain. V was clipped by 5 bases and J by 13 bases; unmatched bases: 5. The CDR3 is 10 amino acids.

This chain connects TRBV11-2 to TRBJ1-6; D perhaps matches TRBD1 (5 bases). The germline V gene has CDR1 SGHAT and CDR2 FQNNGV. The length of the CDR3 is 18 residues. Trimming stripped 4 bases from V and 7 bases from J, with 23 bases between. The CDR3, as DNA: TGTGCCAGCAGCTCCTTAGCACCTAGACAGCCGATCAATTCACCCCTCCACTTT. Protein sequence: CASSSLAPRQPINSPLHF.

The sample holds a few counts of this clone. The V gene is TRBV30, the J gene TRBJ2-2, with 7 nucleotides matching TRBD1. Unmatched junction bases numbered 4, after V lost 4 bases and J lost 2 bases. The CDR3 loop spans 14 amino acids. CDR1 and CDR2 from the germline V gene are GTSNPN and SVGIG (reference sequence). CDR3 loop: CAWIRQGNTGELFF. The DNA of the CDR3 is TGTGCCTGGATTAGACAGGGAAACACCGGGGAGCTGTTTTTT.

The chain uses TRBV6-1 and TRBJ1-5; TRBD1 agrees at 7 bases. The CDR3 spans 18 residues. Germline V gene sequence: CDR1 MNHNS, CDR2 SASEGT. V shed 0 bases and J 1 base; nucleotides not matched to a gene: 9. In DNA form, the CDR3 reads TGTGCCAGCAGTGAAGCGATTCGCGTGACAGGGAGCAATCAGCCCCAGCATTTT. This codes for CASSEAIRVTGSNQPQHF.

The chain is built from TRBV6-5 and TRBJ2-7, with D uncertain. The CDR3 is 12 amino acids. The ends were cut back, 7 bases at V and 3 bases at J, with 10 bases in the middle. The germline V gene encodes CDR1 MNHEY and CDR2 SVGAGI. The CDR3 bases are TGTGCCAGCACGGGTAACTTCTACGAGCAGTACTTC. Translated: CASTGNFYEQYF.

This clone was picked up a small number of times. The V call is TRBV29-1, the J call TRBJ1-4; D is possibly TRBD1 (5 bases). The CDR3 contains 13 residues. The ends were cut back, 7 bases at V and 8 bases at J, with 17 bases in the middle. Germline-derived CDR1 and CDR2 are SQVTM and ANQGSEA. The CDR3 sequence: CSAGRRGGEKLFF. CDR3 coding DNA: TGCAGCGCCGGGCGGAGGGGCGGAGAAAAACTGTTTTTT.